Below, 14 T cell receptor beta chains from the same sample are listed, as sequenced in a study of blood T cell repertoires in COVID-19. Data came from immunoSEQ multiplex PCR; TCRdb stores just in-frame clones and leaves some out. Of 150,000 to 200,000 clones in the sample, around 89% are singletons; the top ten hold about 2.6%. The material sequenced was peripheral blood. The receptors derive from a man between 60 and 70 years old with acute or convalescent COVID-19.

The V gene is TRBV7-3, the J gene TRBJ2-7; 7 nucleotides line up with TRBD1. Trimming at V came to 3 bases and at J to 8 bases, leaving 7 bases not matched to a gene. Germline V lookup: CDR1 SGHTA, CDR2 FQGTGA. The CDR3 runs 13 residues. The CDR3 reads CASSFDRDPKQYF. CDR3 nucleotides: TGTGCCAGCAGCTTCGACAGGGACCCTAAGCAGTACTTC.

The chain joins TRBV7-9 to TRBJ2-1, with D uncertain. The CDR3 runs 12 residues. The germline V gene has CDR1 SEHNR and CDR2 FQNEAQ (reference sequence). Trimming removed 1 base at V and 9 bases at J, with 7 bases between. The DNA for the CDR3 is TGTGCCAGCAGCTTAGGTCCGGTTGAGCAGTTCTTC. This codes for CASSLGPVEQFF.

The rearrangement joins TRBV5-4 to TRBJ2-3, with D possibly TRBD2 on 6 matching bases. V was cut by 4 bases and J by 2 bases, with 11 bases left in between. Germline-derived CDR1 and CDR2 are SGHNT and YYREEE (reference sequence). The CDR3 runs to 14 residues. As DNA, the CDR3 is TGTGCCAGCAGCGCGGACTACCTCACAGATACGCAGTATTTT. It is translated as CASSADYLTDTQYF.

This chain connects TRBV18 to TRBJ2-7; 10 positions agree with TRBD2. This CDR3 has 14 residues. V shed 4 bases and J 7 bases; nucleotides not matched to a gene: 7. Germline-derived CDR1 and CDR2 are KGHSH and LQKENI. The CDR3 DNA reads TGTGCCAGCTCACTGAGCGGGGGGGCTGGAGAGCAGTACTTC. As protein: CASSLSGGAGEQYF.

This clone turned up a few times. The chain joins TRBV9 to TRBJ1-2; TRBD1 aligns across 9 bases. The length of the CDR3 is 15 residues. The V segment lost 3 bases and the J segment 4 bases; nucleotides outside the gene matches: 7. The V gene's germline CDR1 is SGDLS and CDR2 YYNGEE. The CDR3, as DNA: TGTGCCAGCAGCGAGAGGGACAGGGTGCGCTATGGCTACACCTTC. Translated, it gives CASSERDRVRYGYTF.

The rearrangement joins TRBV30 to TRBJ2-1; the match to TRBD2 covers 7 bases. The V segment lost 3 bases and the J segment 4 bases; nucleotides outside the gene matches: 12. Looked up from germline, CDR1 is GTSNPN and CDR2 is SVGIG (reference sequence). The CDR3 runs 16 residues. The CDR3 sequence: CAWSVAGSGRYNEQFF. CDR3 bases: TGTGCCTGGAGCGTAGCGGGTAGCGGACGTTACAATGAGCAGTTCTTC.

This clone is medium-sized. The V gene is TRBV4-3, the J gene TRBJ2-3; D is unresolved. Trimming shortened V by 0 bases and J by 5 bases, and 9 bases separated the two germline ends. Germline CDR1 LGHNA, CDR2 YSLEER. There are 14 residues in the CDR3. CDR3 in DNA: TGCGCCAGCAGCCAAGATAGGAGTGGAGATACGCAGTATTTT. Its protein product is CASSQDRSGDTQYF.

V usage is TRBV2 and J usage is TRBJ2-3; 11 bases fit TRBD1. The germline V gene encodes CDR1 SNHLY and CDR2 FYNNEI. Trimming at V came to 7 bases and at J to 7 bases, leaving 7 bases not matched to a gene. The CDR3 is 14 amino acids. The CDR3 region is CASKGTGGGNTQYF. CDR3 coding DNA: TGTGCCAGCAAAGGGACAGGGGGGGGGAATACGCAGTATTTT.

This chain connects TRBV18 to TRBJ1-2; possible D gene TRBD1, 6 bases. V lost 0 bases and J lost 0, with 14 bases in between. The CDR3 consists of 17 residues. Germline CDR1 and CDR2: KGHSH and LQKENI. The CDR3 DNA follows: TGTGCCAGCTCACCACCGGGCAGGGGTTACGCTAACTATGGCTACACCTTC. Amino acid sequence: CASSPPGRGYANYGYTF.

V usage is TRBV6-2 or TRBV6-3 and J usage is TRBJ1-1, with D hard to call. The CDR3 length is 14 residues. The V end lost 2 bases, the J end lost 1 base, and 8 bases lay between the germline ends. Germline V gene sequence: CDR1 MNHEY, CDR2 SVGEGT. The CDR3, as DNA: TGTGCCAGCAGTTACGATGGCAGGAACACTGAAGCTTTCTTT. The encoded protein is CASSYDGRNTEAFF.

The genes are TRBV5-4 and TRBJ2-5, with 14 bases lining up with TRBD2. This CDR3 spans 16 amino acids. The trim removed 4 bases at V and 4 bases at J, leaving 6 bases unmatched. The germline CDR1 and CDR2 sequences are SGHNT and YYREEE (reference sequence). This CDR3 reads CASSPSGLAGAETQYF. The CDR3 nucleotides are TGTGCCAGCAGCCCCTCGGGACTAGCGGGGGCAGAGACCCAGTACTTC.

The chain recombines TRBV4-1 with TRBJ2-6, with 15 bases matching TRBD2. The CDR3 runs to 22 residues. Germline trimming cut 4 bases from V and 4 bases from J; bases unmatched to any gene: 17. The germline V gene encodes CDR1 MGHRA and CDR2 YSYEKL. CDR3 loop: CASSPSPSRTSGGGSGANVLTF. CDR3 in DNA: TGCGCCAGCAGCCCCTCACCCTCCCGGACTAGCGGGGGGGGCTCGGGGGCCAACGTCCTGACTTTC.

In its sample, this clone was seen once. The chain joins TRBV3-1 (or the pseudogene TRBV3-2) to TRBJ1-6; TRBD1 agrees at 11 bases. The germline V gene encodes CDR1 LGHDT and CDR2 YNNKEL (reference sequence). Trimming removed 3 bases from V and 7 bases from J; junction bases left unmatched: 2. The CDR3 loop spans 15 amino acids. The CDR3 coding sequence is TGTGCCAGCAGCCAGGGGACAGGGGGAAATTCACCCCTCCACTTT. Encoded protein: CASSQGTGGNSPLHF.

The chain combines TRBV6-1 with TRBJ1-2, with 8 bases identical to TRBD1. J gave up 7 bases and V 3 bases, and 16 bases lay outside the gene matches. Germline V gene data show CDR1 as MNHNS and CDR2 as SASEGT. The CDR3 is made up of 17 amino acids. The DNA for the CDR3 is TGTGCCAGCAGTGATATAGGTCTTGGACAGGGTCGGGTTGGCTACACCTTC. Its translation is CASSDIGLGQGRVGYTF.